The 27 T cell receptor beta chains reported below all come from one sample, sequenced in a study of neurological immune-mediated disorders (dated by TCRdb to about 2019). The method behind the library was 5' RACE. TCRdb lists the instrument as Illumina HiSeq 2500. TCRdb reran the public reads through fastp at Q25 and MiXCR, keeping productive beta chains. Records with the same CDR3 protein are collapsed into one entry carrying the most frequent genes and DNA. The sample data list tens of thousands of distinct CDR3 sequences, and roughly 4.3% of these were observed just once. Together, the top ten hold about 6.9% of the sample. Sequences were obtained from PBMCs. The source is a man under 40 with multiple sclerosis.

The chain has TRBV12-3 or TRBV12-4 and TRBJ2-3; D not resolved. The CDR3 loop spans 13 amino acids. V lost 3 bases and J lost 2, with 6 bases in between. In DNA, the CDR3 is TGTGCCAGCAGTTTGTCCAACACAGATACGCAGTATTTT. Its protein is CASSLSNTDTQYF.

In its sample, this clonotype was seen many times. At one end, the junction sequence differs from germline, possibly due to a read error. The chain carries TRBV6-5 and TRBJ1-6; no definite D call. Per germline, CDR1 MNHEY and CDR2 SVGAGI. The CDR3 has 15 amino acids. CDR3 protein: CASSISGLFNSPLNF. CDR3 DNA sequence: TGTGCCAGCAGTATATCCGGTCTTTTTAATTCACCCCTCAACTTT.

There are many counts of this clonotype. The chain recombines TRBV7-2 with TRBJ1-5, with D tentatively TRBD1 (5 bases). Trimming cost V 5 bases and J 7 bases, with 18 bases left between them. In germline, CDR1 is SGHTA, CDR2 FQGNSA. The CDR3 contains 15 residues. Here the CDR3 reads CASSPSTGGSQPQHF. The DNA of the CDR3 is TGTGCCAGCAGCCCCTCCACAGGAGGATCGCAGCCCCAGCATTTT. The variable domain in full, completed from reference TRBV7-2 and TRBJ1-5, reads GAGVSQSPSNKVTEKGKDVELRCDPISGHTALYWYRQSLGQGLEFLIYFQGNSAPDKSGLPSDRFSAERTGGSVSTLTIQRTQQEDSAVYLCASSPSTGGSQPQHFGDGTRLSIL.

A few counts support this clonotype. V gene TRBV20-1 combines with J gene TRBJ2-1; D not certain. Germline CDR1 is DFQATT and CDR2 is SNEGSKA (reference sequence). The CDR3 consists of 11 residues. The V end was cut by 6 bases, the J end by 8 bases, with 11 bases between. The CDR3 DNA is TGCAGTGCGGGCACGATCCATGAGCAGTTCTTC. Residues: CSAGTIHEQFF.

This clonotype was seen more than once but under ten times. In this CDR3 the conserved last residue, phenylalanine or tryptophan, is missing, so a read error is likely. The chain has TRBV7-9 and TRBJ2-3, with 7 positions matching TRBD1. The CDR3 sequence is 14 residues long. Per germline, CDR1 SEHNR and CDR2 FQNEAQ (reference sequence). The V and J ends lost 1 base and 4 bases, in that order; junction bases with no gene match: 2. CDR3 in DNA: TGTGCCAGCAGCTTAGGAGGGGGCGCAGATACGCAGTATAAT. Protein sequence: CASSLGGGADTQYN.

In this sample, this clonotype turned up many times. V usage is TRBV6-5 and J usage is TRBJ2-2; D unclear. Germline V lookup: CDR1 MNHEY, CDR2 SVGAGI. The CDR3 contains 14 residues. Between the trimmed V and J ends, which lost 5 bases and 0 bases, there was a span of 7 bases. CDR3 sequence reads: CASSRYSNTGELFF. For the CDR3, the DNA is TGTGCCAGCAGTCGTTATTCGAACACCGGGGAGCTGTTTTTT.

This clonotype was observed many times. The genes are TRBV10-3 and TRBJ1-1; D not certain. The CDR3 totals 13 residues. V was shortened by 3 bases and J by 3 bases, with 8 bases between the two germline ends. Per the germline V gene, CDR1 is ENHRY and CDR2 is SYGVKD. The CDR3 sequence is CAISESQYTEAFF. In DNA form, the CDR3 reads TGTGCCATCAGTGAATCACAGTACACTGAAGCTTTCTTT.

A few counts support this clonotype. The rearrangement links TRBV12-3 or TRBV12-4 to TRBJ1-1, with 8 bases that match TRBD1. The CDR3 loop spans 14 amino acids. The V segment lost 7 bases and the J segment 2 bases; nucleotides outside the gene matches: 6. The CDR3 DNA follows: TGTGCCAGCACCCGGACAGGGTTTAACACTGAAGCTTTCTTT. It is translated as CASTRTGFNTEAFF.

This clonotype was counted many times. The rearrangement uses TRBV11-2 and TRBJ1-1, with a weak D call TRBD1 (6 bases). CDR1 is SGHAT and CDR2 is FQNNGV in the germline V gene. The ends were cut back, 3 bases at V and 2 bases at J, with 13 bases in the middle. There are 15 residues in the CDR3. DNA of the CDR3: TGTGCCAGCAGCTTCGCCGGGACACCCAACACTGAAGCTTTCTTT. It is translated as CASSFAGTPNTEAFF.

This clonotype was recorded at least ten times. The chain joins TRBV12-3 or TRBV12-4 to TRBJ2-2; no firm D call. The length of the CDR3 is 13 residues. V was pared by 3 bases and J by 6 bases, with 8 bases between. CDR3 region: CASSLESAGELFF. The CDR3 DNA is TGTGCCAGCAGTTTGGAGTCCGCCGGGGAGCTGTTTTTT.

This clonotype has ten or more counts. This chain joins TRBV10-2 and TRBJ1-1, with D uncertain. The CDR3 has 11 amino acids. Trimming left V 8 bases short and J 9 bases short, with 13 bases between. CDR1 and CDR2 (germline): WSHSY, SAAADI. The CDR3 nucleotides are TGCGCCAGCTGGAAAGGGAGGCAAGCTTTCTTT. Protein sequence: CASWKGRQAFF.

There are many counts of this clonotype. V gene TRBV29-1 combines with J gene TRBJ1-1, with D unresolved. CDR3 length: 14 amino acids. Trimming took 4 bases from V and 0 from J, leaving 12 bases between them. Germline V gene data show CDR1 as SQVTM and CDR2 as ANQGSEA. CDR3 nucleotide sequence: TGCAGCGTTGTATTGCAGATAATGAACACTGAAGCTTTCTTT. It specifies CSVVLQIMNTEAFF.

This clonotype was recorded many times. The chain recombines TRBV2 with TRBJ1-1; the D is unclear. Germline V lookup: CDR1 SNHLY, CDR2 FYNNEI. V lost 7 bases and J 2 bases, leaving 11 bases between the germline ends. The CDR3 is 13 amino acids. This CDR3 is CASNTKRNTEAFF. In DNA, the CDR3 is TGTGCCAGCAACACTAAAAGAAACACTGAAGCTTTCTTT.

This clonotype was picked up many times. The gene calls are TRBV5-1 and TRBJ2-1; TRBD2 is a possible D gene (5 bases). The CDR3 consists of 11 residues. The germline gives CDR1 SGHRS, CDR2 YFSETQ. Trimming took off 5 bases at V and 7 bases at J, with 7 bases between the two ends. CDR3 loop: CASRAENEQFF. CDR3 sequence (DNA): TGCGCCAGCAGAGCGGAGAATGAGCAGTTCTTC.

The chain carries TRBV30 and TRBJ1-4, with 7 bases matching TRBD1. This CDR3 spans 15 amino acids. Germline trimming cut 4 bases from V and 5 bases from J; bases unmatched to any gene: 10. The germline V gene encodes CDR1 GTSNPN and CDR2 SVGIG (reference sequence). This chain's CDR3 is CAWIKLGQPNEKLFF. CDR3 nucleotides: TGTGCCTGGATTAAACTGGGACAGCCAAATGAAAAACTGTTTTTT.

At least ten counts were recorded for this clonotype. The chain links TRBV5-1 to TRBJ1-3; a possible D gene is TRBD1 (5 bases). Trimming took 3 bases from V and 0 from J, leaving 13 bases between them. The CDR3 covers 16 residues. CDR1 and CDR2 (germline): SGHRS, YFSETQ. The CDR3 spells CASSYGTGNSGNTIYF. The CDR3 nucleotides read TGCGCCAGCAGCTACGGGACGGGGAACTCTGGAAACACCATATATTTT. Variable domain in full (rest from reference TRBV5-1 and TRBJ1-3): KAGVTQTPRYLIKTRGQQVTLSCSPISGHRSVSWYQQTPGQGLQFLFEYFSETQRNKGNFPGRFSGRQFSNSRSEMNVSTLELGDSALYLCASSYGTGNSGNTIYFGEGSWLTVV.

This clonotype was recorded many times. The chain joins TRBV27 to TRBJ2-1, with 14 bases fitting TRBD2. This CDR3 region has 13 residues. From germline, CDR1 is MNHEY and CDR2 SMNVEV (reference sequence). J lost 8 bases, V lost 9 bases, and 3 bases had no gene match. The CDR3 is CASKTSGGDEQFF. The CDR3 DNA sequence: TGTGCCAGTAAGACTAGCGGGGGGGATGAGCAGTTCTTC.

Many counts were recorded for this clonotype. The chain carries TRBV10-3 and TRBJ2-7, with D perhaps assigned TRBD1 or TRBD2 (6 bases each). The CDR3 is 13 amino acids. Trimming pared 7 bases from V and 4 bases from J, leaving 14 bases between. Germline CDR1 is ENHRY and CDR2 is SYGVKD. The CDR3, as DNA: TGTGCCATCATGGGGGGCGAAGGTTACGAGCAGTACTTC. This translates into CAIMGGEGYEQYF.

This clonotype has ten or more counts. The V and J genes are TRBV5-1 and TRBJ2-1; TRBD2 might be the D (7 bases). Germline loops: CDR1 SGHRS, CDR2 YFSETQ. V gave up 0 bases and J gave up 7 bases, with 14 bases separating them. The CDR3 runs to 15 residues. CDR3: CASSLAAGRGNEQFF. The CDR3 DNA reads TGCGCCAGCAGCTTGGCCGCAGGGAGGGGGAATGAGCAGTTCTTC.

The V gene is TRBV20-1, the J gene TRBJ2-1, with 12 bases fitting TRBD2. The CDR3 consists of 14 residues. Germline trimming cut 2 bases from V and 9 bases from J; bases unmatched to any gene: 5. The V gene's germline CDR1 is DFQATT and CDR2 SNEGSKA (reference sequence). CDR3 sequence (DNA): TGCAGTGCTAGATTTCTAGCGGGGGGGCCTGAGCAGTTCTTC. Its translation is CSARFLAGGPEQFF.

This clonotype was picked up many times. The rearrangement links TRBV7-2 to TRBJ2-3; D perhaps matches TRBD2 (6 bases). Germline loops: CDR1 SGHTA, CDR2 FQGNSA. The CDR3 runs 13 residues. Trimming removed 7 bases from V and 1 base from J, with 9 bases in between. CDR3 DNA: TGTGCCAGCACTGCGGGGCGCACAGATACGCAGTATTTT. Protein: CASTAGRTDTQYF.

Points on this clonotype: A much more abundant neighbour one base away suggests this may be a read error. The CDR3 DNA reads as TGCAGTGCTTTGGGAAAGGGGGCCGGAAAACTGTTTTTT. Translation: CSALGKGAGKLFF. This chain connects TRBV20-1 to TRBJ1-4, with 7 bases identical to TRBD1. Germline V gene lookup returns CDR1 DFQATT and CDR2 SNEGSKA (reference sequence). The CDR3 consists of 13 residues. The trim removed 5 bases at V and 10 bases at J, leaving 10 bases unmatched.

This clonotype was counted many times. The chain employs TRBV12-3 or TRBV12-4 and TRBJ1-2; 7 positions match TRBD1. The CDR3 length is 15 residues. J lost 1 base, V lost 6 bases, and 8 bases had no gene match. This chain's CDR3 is CASSPRGGFNYGYTF. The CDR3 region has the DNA TGTGCCAGCAGCCCAAGAGGGGGCTTTAACTATGGCTACACCTTC.

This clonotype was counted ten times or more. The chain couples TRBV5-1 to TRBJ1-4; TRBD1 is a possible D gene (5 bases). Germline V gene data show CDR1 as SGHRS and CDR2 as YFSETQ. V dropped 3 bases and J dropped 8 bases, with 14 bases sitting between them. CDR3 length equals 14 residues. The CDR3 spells CASSSDRRGEKLFF. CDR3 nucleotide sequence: TGCGCCAGCAGCTCTGACCGGCGGGGCGAAAAACTGTTTTTT.

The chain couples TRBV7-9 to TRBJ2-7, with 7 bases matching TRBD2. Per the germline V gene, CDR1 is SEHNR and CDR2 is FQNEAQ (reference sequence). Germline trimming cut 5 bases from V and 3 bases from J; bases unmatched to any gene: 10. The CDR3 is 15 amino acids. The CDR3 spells CASSPVTSLNYEQYF. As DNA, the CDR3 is TGTGCCAGCAGCCCGGTGACTAGCCTGAACTACGAGCAGTACTTC.

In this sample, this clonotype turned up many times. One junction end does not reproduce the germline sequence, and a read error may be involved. CDR3 loop: CASSFADRANSPLNF. The CDR3 nucleotides are TGCGCCAGCAGCTTTGCGGACAGGGCCAATTCACCCCTCAACTTT. The chain uses TRBV5-1 and TRBJ1-6; 8 bases align to TRBD1. CDR3 length equals 15 residues. Germline V gives CDR1 SGHRS, CDR2 YFSETQ. Based on the CDR3 plus reference TRBV5-1 and TRBJ1-6, the full variable domain is KAGVTQTPRYLIKTRGQQVTLSCSPISGHRSVSWYQQTPGQGLQFLFEYFSETQRNKGNFPGRFSGRQFSNSRSEMNVSTLELGDSALYLCASSFADRANSPLNFGNGTRLTVT.

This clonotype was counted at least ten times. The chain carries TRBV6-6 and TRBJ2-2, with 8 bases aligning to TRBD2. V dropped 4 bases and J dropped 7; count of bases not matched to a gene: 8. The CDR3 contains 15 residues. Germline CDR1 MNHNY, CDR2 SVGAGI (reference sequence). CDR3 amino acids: CASSLTGGYGGELFF. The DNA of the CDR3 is TGTGCCAGCAGTTTGACGGGGGGGTACGGCGGGGAGCTGTTTTTT.